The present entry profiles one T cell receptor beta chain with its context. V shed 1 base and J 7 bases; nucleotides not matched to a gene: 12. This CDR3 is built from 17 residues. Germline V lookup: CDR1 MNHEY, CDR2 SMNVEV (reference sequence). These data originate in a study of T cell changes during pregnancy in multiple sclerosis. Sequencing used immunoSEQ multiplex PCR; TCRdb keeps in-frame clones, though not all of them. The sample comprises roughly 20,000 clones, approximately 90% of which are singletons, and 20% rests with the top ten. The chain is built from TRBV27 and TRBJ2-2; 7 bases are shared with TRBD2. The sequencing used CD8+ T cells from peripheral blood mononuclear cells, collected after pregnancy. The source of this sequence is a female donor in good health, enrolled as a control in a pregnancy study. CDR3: CASSLLSLADVGGELFF. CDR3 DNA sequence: TGTGCCAGCAGTTTATTGTCGCTAGCGGATGTTGGCGGGGAGCTGTTTTTT.